A single sample is the source of the 14 T cell receptor beta chains below, sequenced in a study of blood T cell repertoires in COVID-19. Assay: immunoSEQ multiplex PCR; the TCRdb copy retains only in-frame clones and omits some. The sample shows tens of thousands of clones, about 84% of them seen only once. The sequenced material came from peripheral blood. The source is a man in his fifties or sixties with acute or convalescent COVID-19.

The V call is TRBV9, the J call TRBJ2-3; tentative D call: TRBD1 (6 bases). Trimming cost V 0 bases and J 3 bases, with 11 bases left between them. The germline V gene has CDR1 SGDLS and CDR2 YYNGEE. This CDR3 comprises 15 residues. Here the CDR3 DNA reads TGTGCCAGCAGCGTAGTAGGGGGAAATACAGATACGCAGTATTTT. Translation: CASSVVGGNTDTQYF.

On this clone: The junction departs from the called germline gene at one end, perhaps through a read error. The chain combines TRBV6-7 with TRBJ1-2; 7 bases map to TRBD1. TRBV6-7 qualifies as an ORF whose function is uncertain. CDR3 length equals 15 residues. The CDR3 region has the DNA TGTGCCAGCAGTGACTCGGACAGGAAACTGTATGGCTACACCTTC. Protein product: CASSDSDRKLYGYTF.

The chain couples TRBV19 to TRBJ1-2; 7 positions agree with TRBD1. This CDR3 has 16 amino acids. Germline V gives CDR1 LNHDA, CDR2 SQIVND (reference sequence). V dropped 5 bases and J dropped 8; count of bases not matched to a gene: 17. CDR3 bases: TGTGCCAGTAGTGAAACCGGGACAGTTGGTTTTGAGGGCTACACCTTC. Its translation is CASSETGTVGFEGYTF.

This clone has only a few counts. The rearrangement uses TRBV19 and TRBJ1-2; D ambiguous. CDR3 size: 15 residues. The germline CDR1 and CDR2 sequences are LNHDA and SQIVND (reference sequence). Trimming pared 0 bases from V and 8 bases from J, leaving 16 bases between. CDR3 residues: CASSIDLDGGGGYTF. The CDR3 DNA is TGTGCCAGTAGTATAGATCTAGATGGTGGCGGAGGCTACACCTTC.

The chain uses TRBV6-6 and TRBJ2-7, with a weak D call TRBD2 (5 bases). Looked up from germline, CDR1 is MNHNY and CDR2 is SVGAGI (reference sequence). The CDR3 covers 12 residues. V was clipped by 8 bases and J by 3 bases, with 11 bases between them. CDR3 nucleotide sequence: TGTGCCAGCGGAGGAAAACTCTACGAGCAGTACTTC. It yields the protein CASGGKLYEQYF.

J is TRBJ1-1 and V is TRBV6-6; 9 bases align to TRBD1. The CDR3 contains 17 residues. Per the germline V gene, CDR1 is MNHNY and CDR2 is SVGAGI (reference sequence). After removal of 5 bases from V and 1 base from J, the junction contained 11 bases not matched to a gene. CDR3 coding DNA: TGTGCCAGCAGTCGCCAAACAGGGGGCGGAGGGAACACTGAAGCTTTCTTT. Protein product: CASSRQTGGGGNTEAFF.

CDR3 DNA: TGTGCCACCAGTGGGGAAGCGGGGAGCACAGATACGCAGTATTTT. It is translated as CATSGEAGSTDTQYF. This chain connects TRBV24-1 to TRBJ2-3; 7 bases fit TRBD2. Unmatched junction bases numbered 4, after V lost 5 bases and J lost 0 bases. There are 15 residues in the CDR3. Germline-derived CDR1 and CDR2 are KGHDR and SFDVKD.

This clone appeared a single time. DNA of the CDR3: TGCGCCAGCAGCCTTACGGGACAGCTGTACAATGAGCAGTTCTTC. This codes for CASSLTGQLYNEQFF. The genes are TRBV5-1 and TRBJ2-1; TRBD1 aligns across 7 bases. This CDR3 comprises 15 residues. The germline CDR1 and CDR2 sequences are SGHRS and YFSETQ. J gave up 4 bases and V 4 bases, and 8 bases lay outside the gene matches.

The rearrangement links TRBV18 to TRBJ2-7, with 10 nucleotides matching TRBD1. With V trimmed by 5 bases and J by 3 bases, 13 bases remained unmatched. This CDR3 contains 17 residues. Germline lookup yields CDR1 KGHSH and CDR2 LQKENI. The CDR3 reads CASSSDPFGQGDYEQYF. The CDR3, as DNA: TGTGCCAGCTCATCCGATCCGTTTGGACAGGGGGACTACGAGCAGTACTTC.

The chain uses TRBV29-1 and TRBJ2-3, with unresolved D. Germline CDR1 and CDR2: SQVTM and ANQGSEA. The V end lost 3 bases, the J end lost 2 bases, and 9 bases lay between the germline ends. This CDR3 region has 13 residues. The CDR3 loop is CSVDDFNTDTQYF. CDR3 DNA sequence: TGCAGCGTTGACGACTTTAACACAGATACGCAGTATTTT.

This chain connects TRBV10-3 to TRBJ1-5; D is perhaps TRBD1 (6 bases). CDR3 length: 16 amino acids. In germline, CDR1 is ENHRY, CDR2 SYGVKD. Trimming removed 0 bases at V and 0 bases at J, with 9 bases between. The CDR3 DNA follows: TGTGCCATCAGTGAGTCGGGGGCTTATAGCAATCAGCCCCAGCATTTT. Its protein product is CAISESGAYSNQPQHF.

The J gene is TRBJ1-4, the V gene TRBV3-1 (or the pseudogene TRBV3-2), with no clear D. The V gene's germline CDR1 is LGHDT and CDR2 YNNKEL (reference sequence). With 2 bases removed from V and 0 bases from J, the gap between germline ends came to 10 bases. The CDR3 runs to 16 residues. In DNA form, the CDR3 reads TGTGCCAGCAGCCAATTACCGAGGCCAACTAATGAAAAACTGTTTTTT. It translates to CASSQLPRPTNEKLFF.

This chain joins TRBV5-1 and TRBJ2-7, with a weak D call TRBD1 (6 bases). V lost 1 base and J lost 4, with 18 bases in between. The germline V gene has CDR1 SGHRS and CDR2 YFSETQ. The CDR3 spans 16 residues. CDR3 nucleotide sequence: TGCGCCAGCAGCTTGACTATTTCGGGCAGGGGATACGAGCAGTACTTC. Residues: CASSLTISGRGYEQYF.

This clone was detected only once. V usage is TRBV6-5 and J usage is TRBJ2-5; 7 nucleotides agree with TRBD2. The CDR3 has 13 residues. V lost 4 bases and J lost 3; bases outside the gene matches: 2. CDR1 and CDR2 from the germline V gene are MNHEY and SVGAGI. The DNA for the CDR3 is TGTGCCAGCAGTTTTGGACTAGAAGAGACCCAGTACTTC. This encodes CASSFGLEETQYF.